The sequence of this T cell receptor (beta chain) was determined in a study of blood T cell repertoires in COVID-19. The overall study: COVID-19 samples, acute and convalescent, were from the United States, Italy and Spain. The cDNA or gDNA used as material had been derived from T cells, B-cell-depleted T cells, or PBMCs.

In the original processing: The authors estimated nucleated cell counts from reference gene primer amplification. The data were produced by immunoSEQ multiplex PCR, yet TCRdb's version contains in-frame clones alone and is incomplete. The D gene and trimming were derived from the DNA, and the V and J assignments and clone size from that table. This table has approximately 250,000 clones, roughly 84% appearing once. V shed 3 bases, J shed 8 bases, and the junction held 7 bases outside the gene matches. Germline V lookup: CDR1 MDHEN, CDR2 SYDVKM. The CDR3 loop spans 14 amino acids. The clonotype was recovered from a woman aged 40-49 years who had recovered from COVID-19. Sequencing was carried out using peripheral blood. J is TRBJ1-2 and V is TRBV28; 9 nucleotides match TRBD1. CDR3 in amino acids: CASSLGTGHAGYTF. Here the CDR3 DNA reads TGTGCCAGCAGTTTGGGGACAGGGCACGCAGGCTACACCTTC.